This T cell receptor (beta chain) was captured in a study of shared clonotypes between healthy human individuals. Trimming removed 5 bases from V and 4 bases from J, with 9 bases in between. The germline CDR1 and CDR2 sequences are MDHEN and SYDVKM. The CDR3 is 13 amino acids. Profiled with immunoSEQ multiplex PCR; TCRdb holds only in-frame clones, not every one. The sample holds 850,000 to 1,200,000 clones, under 80% seen once. Caucasian adults living in Nashville, Tennessee, provided all samples. The chain recombines TRBV28 with TRBJ1-5; D is possibly TRBD1 (6 bases). The sequencing input was memory CD4+ T cells sorted from blood. Subset described: CD45RA-negative fraction. The clonotype comes from a man younger than 35 in good health. The CDR3 DNA follows: TGTGCCAGCAGTCAGGGGTGGAATCAGCCCCAGCATTTT. Translation: CASSQGWNQPQHF.